Below, 9 T cell receptor beta chains from the same sample are listed, as sequenced in a study of T cell responses to AZD1222 COVID-19 vaccine. Profiled with immunoSEQ multiplex PCR; TCRdb holds only in-frame clones, not every one. This sample carries 120,000 or so clones, roughly 84% of them seen once, and the ten largest clones take approximately 9.2%. The sequencing used peripheral blood, collected on day 0 of AZD1222 vaccination. The receptors derive from an adult in good health.

The chain carries TRBV5-4 and TRBJ2-1; 15 bases line up with TRBD2. V lost 0 bases and J lost 7; bases outside the gene matches: 2. The CDR3 totals 16 residues. From germline, CDR1 is SGHNT and CDR2 YYREEE (reference sequence). CDR3 in DNA: TGTGCCAGCAGCTTGGGCGGACTAGCGGGGGGGAATGAGCAGTTCTTC. It codes for CASSLGGLAGGNEQFF.

The V gene is TRBV12-5, the J gene TRBJ1-4; 7 positions match TRBD1. The CDR3 length is 16 residues. V was pared by 1 base and J by 4 bases, with 6 bases of the junction left unmatched. Per the germline V gene, CDR1 is LGHNT and CDR2 is FRNRAP. CDR3 loop: CASGLGRTGFNEKLFF. The CDR3 coding sequence is TGTGCTAGTGGTTTGGGGCGGACAGGATTTAATGAAAAACTGTTTTTT.

The V and J genes are TRBV2 and TRBJ2-2, with a possible D match to TRBD2 (5 bases). Looked up from germline, CDR1 is SNHLY and CDR2 is FYNNEI. The CDR3 totals 15 residues. V was cut by 6 bases and J by 1 base, with 12 bases left in between. The CDR3 bases are TGTGCCAGCAGGATAGGCAGCGGGAACACCGGGGAGCTGTTTTTT. Translated: CASRIGSGNTGELFF.

The V gene is TRBV7-8, the J gene TRBJ1-2, with 9 positions matching TRBD1. The trim removed 5 bases at V and 4 bases at J, leaving 8 bases unmatched. Germline-derived CDR1 and CDR2 are SGHVS and FQNEAQ. This CDR3 contains 15 residues. The CDR3 nucleotides are TGTGCCAGCAGCCCAATCGGACAGGGGAGCTATGGCTACACCTTC. Translated: CASSPIGQGSYGYTF.

This clone came up a few times. This chain connects TRBV7-6 to TRBJ2-7; 11 nucleotides line up with TRBD2. This CDR3 has 18 amino acids. Per the germline V gene, CDR1 is SGHVS and CDR2 is FNYEAQ. V gave up 1 base and J gave up 2 bases; unmatched junction bases: 10. The CDR3 reads CASSLDATGLADTYEQYF. Written as DNA, the CDR3 is TGTGCCAGCAGCTTAGACGCTACGGGACTAGCGGATACCTACGAGCAGTACTTC.

This chain joins TRBV28 and TRBJ2-5, with unresolved D. V was trimmed by 5 bases and J by 2 bases, leaving 12 bases between them. Looked up from germline, CDR1 is MDHEN and CDR2 is SYDVKM. The length of the CDR3 is 14 residues. The CDR3 region is CASSRGRIQETQYF. The DNA of the CDR3 is TGTGCCAGCAGTCGAGGACGGATACAAGAGACCCAGTACTTC.

The chain joins TRBV30 to TRBJ1-2; D unclear. The V end was cut by 5 bases, the J end by 3 bases, with 13 bases between. The CDR3 runs to 13 residues. Per germline, CDR1 GTSNPN and CDR2 SVGIG (reference sequence). CDR3 in amino acids: CAWGAVGHYGYTF. The CDR3 region has the DNA TGTGCCTGGGGTGCAGTAGGGCACTATGGCTACACCTTC.

The J gene is TRBJ2-7, the V gene TRBV3-1 (or the pseudogene TRBV3-2); D gene unclear. CDR3 length: 12 amino acids. Germline CDR1 reads LGHDT; CDR2 reads YNNKEL (reference sequence). Trimming left V 5 bases short and J 0 bases short, with 5 bases between. The CDR3, as DNA: TGTGCCAGCAGCTCCGTCTCCTACGAGCAGTACTTC. Translating gives CASSSVSYEQYF.

This clone was observed a few times. This chain uses TRBV7-8 with TRBJ1-2; TRBD1 is a possible D gene (6 bases). This CDR3 spans 15 amino acids. V gave up 4 bases and J gave up 1 base, with 13 bases separating them. CDR1 is SGHVS, CDR2 FQNEAQ, per germline. CDR3 region: CASSSGQGVNYGYTF. The CDR3 DNA follows: TGTGCCAGCAGCTCGGGACAAGGAGTTAACTATGGCTACACCTTC.